A single sample gave rise to the 20 T cell receptor beta chains below, sequenced in a study of blood T cell repertoires in COVID-19. Sequenced by immunoSEQ multiplex PCR; TCRdb stores in-frame clones only, minus some. This table holds 50,000 to 70,000 clones, around 79% found once. The source material was peripheral blood. Receptors originate from a man aged 55 to 70 with acute or convalescent COVID-19.

The chain links TRBV12-3 or TRBV12-4 to TRBJ1-1; 7 bases are a match to TRBD1. V lost 5 bases and J lost 2; bases outside the gene matches: 2. The CDR3 consists of 13 residues. CDR3 region: CASSTGANTEAFF. CDR3 in DNA: TGTGCCAGCAGTACAGGGGCCAACACTGAAGCTTTCTTT.

The V gene is TRBV4-1, the J gene TRBJ2-3; 9 nucleotides line up with TRBD1. The germline V gene encodes CDR1 MGHRA and CDR2 YSYEKL. Trimming removed 0 bases from V and 3 bases from J; junction bases left unmatched: 7. This CDR3 comprises 17 residues. The CDR3 is CASSQDKDRGVTDTQYF. The DNA for the CDR3 is TGCGCCAGCAGCCAAGATAAGGACAGGGGAGTTACAGATACGCAGTATTTT.

This clone appeared a single time. The rearrangement links TRBV19 to TRBJ1-5; D is unresolved. CDR1 LNHDA and CDR2 SQIVND come from the germline V gene (reference sequence). Trimming pared 6 bases from V and 5 bases from J, leaving 20 bases between. This CDR3 spans 16 amino acids. In nucleotides, the CDR3 is TGTGCCAGTAGATGGGGAGGGCCAATGGGCGATCAGCCCCAGCATTTT. It encodes CASRWGGPMGDQPQHF.

This chain uses TRBV29-1 with TRBJ1-6; no clear D. This CDR3 contains 13 residues. The V gene lost 7 bases and the J gene lost 0 bases, with 7 bases spanning the gap. The germline gives CDR1 SQVTM, CDR2 ANQGSEA. CDR3 nucleotide sequence: TGCAGCGCCCGGGGCTCCTATAATTCACCCCTCCACTTT. It translates to CSARGSYNSPLHF.

Comments on this clone: With a much larger clone just one base away, this may be a read error. This sample also contains other DNA sequences that code for the same CDR3. This rearrangement joins TRBV12-3 or TRBV12-4 to TRBJ1-1; the D is unclear. With 3 bases removed from V and 3 bases from J, the gap between germline ends came to 5 bases. The CDR3 is made up of 12 amino acids. Written as DNA, the CDR3 is TGTGCCAGCAGTTTTTCCGACACTGAAGCTTTCTTT. This translates into CASSFSDTEAFF.

The chain recombines TRBV6-5 with TRBJ2-3; the match to TRBD2 covers 8 bases. Germline CDR1 and CDR2: MNHEY and SVGAGI. The CDR3 totals 15 residues. The junction had 0 bases not matched to a gene; V was cut back by 0 bases and J by 1 base. For the CDR3, the DNA is TGTGCCAGCAGTTACTCGCGGGGGGGCACAGATACGCAGTATTTT. Translation gives CASSYSRGGTDTQYF.

This clone was detected once. This chain links TRBV5-1 with TRBJ1-2; 9 bases line up with TRBD1. Trimming at V came to 7 bases and at J to 6 bases, leaving 10 bases not matched to a gene. The CDR3 sequence is 14 residues long. From germline, CDR1 is SGHRS and CDR2 YFSETQ. CDR3 sequence (DNA): TGCGCCAGCGGGACAGGGCCGAAAGTCGATGGCTACACCTTC. Amino acid sequence: CASGTGPKVDGYTF.

J is TRBJ2-3 and V is TRBV29-1, with 9 bases lining up with TRBD2. The CDR3 length is 14 residues. Germline assignment: CDR1 SQVTM and CDR2 ANQGSEA. With V trimmed by 3 bases and J by 2 bases, 3 bases remained unmatched. The CDR3 loop reads CSVDQRGATDTQYF. In DNA, the CDR3 is TGCAGCGTTGACCAGCGGGGGGCCACAGATACGCAGTATTTT.

CDR3 residues: CASSELFRPQHF. The CDR3 DNA follows: TGTGCCAGCAGTGAATTGTTTCGGCCCCAGCATTTT. This chain joins TRBV6-1 and TRBJ1-5; D gene unclear. CDR1 is MNHNS, CDR2 SASEGT, per germline. V lost 2 bases and J 9 bases, leaving 8 bases between the germline ends. The length of the CDR3 is 12 residues.

The V gene is TRBV5-1, the J gene TRBJ1-4; 7 bases agree with TRBD1. The germline gives CDR1 SGHRS, CDR2 YFSETQ. J gave up 1 base and V 4 bases, and 7 bases lay outside the gene matches. The CDR3 runs to 16 residues. The CDR3 region is CASSNGQEQTNEKLFF. The CDR3 DNA reads as TGCGCCAGCAGCAACGGACAGGAGCAAACTAATGAAAAACTGTTTTTT.

The chain carries TRBV5-1 and TRBJ2-5; possible D gene TRBD1, 5 bases. This CDR3 is built from 13 residues. V gave up 2 bases and J gave up 3 bases, with 8 bases separating them. The V gene's germline CDR1 is SGHRS and CDR2 YFSETQ. For the CDR3, the DNA is TGCGCCAGCAGCTTCACAGGAGAAGAGACCCAGTACTTC. Protein product: CASSFTGEETQYF.

The chain links TRBV29-1 to TRBJ1-5; D uncertain. The CDR3 extends over 14 amino acids. The germline V gene encodes CDR1 SQVTM and CDR2 ANQGSEA. V lost 4 bases and J 0 bases, leaving 10 bases between the germline ends. The CDR3 nucleotides are TGCAGCGTTGGGGCAGGATCTAGCAATCAGCCCCAGCATTTT. Protein product: CSVGAGSSNQPQHF.

The chain combines TRBV9 with TRBJ1-3; a possible D gene is TRBD1 (5 bases). Per germline, CDR1 SGDLS and CDR2 YYNGEE. The CDR3 is 15 residues long. V lost 2 bases, J lost 8 bases, and 17 bases lay in between. The CDR3 region has the DNA TGTGCCAGCAGCGTGGGGCCCAACTTTGCGGACACCATATATTTT. It translates to CASSVGPNFADTIYF.

V gene TRBV6-2 or TRBV6-3 combines with J gene TRBJ1-6; D unclear. There are 15 residues in the CDR3. The V and J ends lost 5 bases and 0 bases respectively, with 8 bases between them. Germline V lookup: CDR1 MNHEY, CDR2 SVGEGT. CDR3 sequence (DNA): TGTGCCAGCAGTCGAGAGAGCTCCTATAATTCACCCCTCCACTTT. Residues: CASSRESSYNSPLHF.

The rearrangement joins TRBV7-8 to TRBJ2-7, with a possible D match to TRBD2 (7 bases). Germline assignment: CDR1 SGHVS and CDR2 FQNEAQ. V was cut by 4 bases and J by 13 bases, with 17 bases left in between. The CDR3 has 12 amino acids. Here the CDR3 reads CASSSRAGAIYF. CDR3 nucleotides: TGTGCCAGCAGCTCCCGGGCGGGGGCCATATACTTC. The full variable domain, with the rest looked up from reference TRBV7-8 and TRBJ2-7, is GAGVSQSPRYKVAKRGQDVALRCDPISGHVSLFWYQQALGQGPEFLTYFQNEAQLDKSGLPSDRFFAERPEGSVSTLKIQRTQQEDSAVYLCASSSRAGAIYFGPGTRLTVT.

The chain is built from TRBV5-5 and TRBJ2-7; weak D call: TRBD2 (5 bases). The CDR3 consists of 14 residues. The V and J ends lost 3 bases and 0 bases respectively, with 10 bases between them. The germline V gene encodes CDR1 SGHKS and CDR2 YYEKEE (reference sequence). CDR3 DNA: TGTGCCAGCAGCTGGGGAGCGAGCTCCTACGAGCAGTACTTC. Amino acids: CASSWGASSYEQYF.

The rearrangement uses TRBV19 and TRBJ1-6; tentatively, D is TRBD1 (6 bases). This CDR3 region has 15 residues. V lost 5 bases to trimming and J lost 6 bases, with 14 bases between them. From germline, CDR1 is LNHDA and CDR2 SQIVND (reference sequence). CDR3 residues: CASSPYGGPNSPLHF. The CDR3 DNA reads as TGTGCCAGTAGTCCCTACGGGGGGCCTAATTCACCCCTCCACTTT.

The chain uses TRBV2 and TRBJ2-7; 10 nucleotides line up with TRBD1. The CDR3 totals 18 residues. Looked up from germline, CDR1 is SNHLY and CDR2 is FYNNEI. With V trimmed by 1 base and J by 4 bases, 13 bases remained unmatched. The CDR3 region is CASSEDPAFRTGGYEQYF. CDR3 coding DNA: TGTGCCAGCAGTGAAGACCCCGCTTTCCGGACAGGGGGGTACGAGCAGTACTTC.

The chain is built from TRBV2 and TRBJ2-4; D gene ambiguous. The V gene's germline CDR1 is SNHLY and CDR2 FYNNEI. The V end was cut by 5 bases, the J end by 0 bases, with 14 bases between. This CDR3 region has 16 residues. DNA for the CDR3: TGTGCCAGCAGTCTGGGCACCAACCTAGCCAAAAACATTCAGTACTTC. This encodes CASSLGTNLAKNIQYF. The entire variable domain, with the rest obtained from reference TRBV2 and TRBJ2-4, is as follows: EPEVTQTPSHQVTQMGQEVILRCVPISNHLYFYWYRQILGQKVEFLVSFYNNEISEKSEIFDDQFSVERPDGSNFTLKIRSTKLEDSAMYFCASSLGTNLAKNIQYFGAGTRLSVL.

The V gene is TRBV12-3 or TRBV12-4, the J gene TRBJ1-6; D ambiguous. V was trimmed by 3 bases and J by 10 bases, leaving 10 bases between them. The CDR3 spans 13 residues. The CDR3 DNA reads TGTGCCAGCAGTTTGGAGGGAACCTCACCCCTCCACTTT. Protein: CASSLEGTSPLHF.